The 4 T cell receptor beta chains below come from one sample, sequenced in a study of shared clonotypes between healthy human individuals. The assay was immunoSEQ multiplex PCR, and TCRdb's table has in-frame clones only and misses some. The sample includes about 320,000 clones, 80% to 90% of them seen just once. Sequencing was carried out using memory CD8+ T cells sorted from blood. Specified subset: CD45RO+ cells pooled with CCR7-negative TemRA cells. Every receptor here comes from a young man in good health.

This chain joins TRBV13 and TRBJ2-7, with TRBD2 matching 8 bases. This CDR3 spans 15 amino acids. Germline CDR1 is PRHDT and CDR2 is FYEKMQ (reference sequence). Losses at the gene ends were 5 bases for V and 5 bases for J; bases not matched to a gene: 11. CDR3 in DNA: TGTGCCAGCAGCAGAGCGGGGGATCCTTTGAACGAGCAGTACTTC. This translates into CASSRAGDPLNEQYF.

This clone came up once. The CDR3 DNA reads as TGCGCCAGCAGCCAACCCCACGGAGAGGAGGAGACCCAGTACTTC. It encodes CASSQPHGEEETQYF. The J gene is TRBJ2-5, the V gene TRBV4-1, with D unresolved. The CDR3 runs 15 residues. Germline V gene data show CDR1 as MGHRA and CDR2 as YSYEKL. With 2 bases removed from V and 5 bases from J, the gap between germline ends came to 15 bases.

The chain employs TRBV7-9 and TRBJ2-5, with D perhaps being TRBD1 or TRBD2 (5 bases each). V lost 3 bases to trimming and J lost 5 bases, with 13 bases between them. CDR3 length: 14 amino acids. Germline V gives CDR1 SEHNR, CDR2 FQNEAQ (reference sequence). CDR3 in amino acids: CASSFLSGTETQYF. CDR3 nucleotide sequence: TGTGCCAGCAGCTTCTTATCAGGGACCGAGACCCAGTACTTC.

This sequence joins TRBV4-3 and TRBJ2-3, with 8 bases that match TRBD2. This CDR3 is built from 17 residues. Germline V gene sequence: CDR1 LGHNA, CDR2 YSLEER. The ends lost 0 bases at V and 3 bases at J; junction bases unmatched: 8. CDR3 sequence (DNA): TGCGCCAGCAGCCAAGAGCGGACTAGCTTTCGGACAGATACGCAGTATTTT. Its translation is CASSQERTSFRTDTQYF.